The entry that follows covers one TCR beta chain sequence. The CDR3 sequence is 15 residues long. The V end was cut by 6 bases, the J end by 6 bases, with 18 bases between. From germline, CDR1 is SGHDT and CDR2 YYEEEE. The second PCR ran about 6 to 12 cycles with a sample-barcoded 5' primer and J-beta primers. TCRdb reprocessed the 5' RACE reads via MiXCR and lists one record per CDR3 protein. The sample shows about 780,000 distinct CDR3 sequences, about half of them seen only once. The data originate from a study of blood T cells in healthy people across ages. The chain combines TRBV5-6 with TRBJ2-2; TRBD2 is a possible D gene (6 bases). Sequencing input: blood. This sequence originates from a man older than 75 in good health. The CDR3 is CASTEYRGIPGELFF. CDR3 bases: TGTGCCAGCACCGAGTACCGGGGGATACCCGGGGAGCTGTTTTTT.